This record concerns one TCR beta chain sequence. Antigen unknown. The CDR3 spans 12 residues. Trimming took off 5 bases at V and 7 bases at J, with 9 bases between the two ends. Per the germline V gene, CDR1 is SGHTA and CDR2 is FQGNSA. This entry belongs to a study of T cell responses to AZD1222 COVID-19 vaccine. Whole-study findings and limits: Nearly half of the spike-specific TCRs reportedly recognize variant regions that carry no mutations. Seropositive status at baseline applied to only a handful of AZD1222 recipients. Among the donors, most were white British and more were female, and clonal diversity was possibly underestimated. Once two AZD1222 doses were given, Spike-specific TCR breadth and depth went up.

Sequenced by immunoSEQ multiplex PCR; TCRdb stores in-frame clones only, minus some. The sample holds 90,000 to 120,000 clones; roughly 87% are singletons and the top ten take about 4.5%. This receptor was identified in an adult in good health. Sequenced here: peripheral blood, sampled on day 0 of AZD1222 vaccination. This chain joins TRBV7-2 and TRBJ2-1; no firm D call. CDR3 coding DNA: TGTGCCAGCAGCCCCCCCGGGAATGAGCAGTTCTTC. Its translation: CASSPPGNEQFF.